This section outlines one T cell receptor (beta chain) sequence together with its context. As yet, its antigen is unknown. The data stem from a study of cytomegalovirus exposure and HLA in healthy donors. General study points: In vitro work confirmed that a few CMV-associated chains recognize CMV antigens.

Libraries were prepared by immunoSEQ multiplex PCR; TCRdb keeps only in-frame clonotypes and omits some of them. The sample carries under 150,000 clones, about 88% recorded once. Looked up from germline, CDR1 is MNHNS and CDR2 is SASEGT. The CDR3 runs to 14 residues. V trimming: 5 bases; J trimming: 8 bases; junction bases outside the gene matches: 7. The V call is TRBV6-1, the J call TRBJ2-4, with 9 bases identical to TRBD1. The sequence was collected from a man aged 18-30 years in good health and CMV-seropositive. Sequencing was performed on PBMCs. CDR3 coding DNA: TGTGCCAGCAGTAACCTCGGACAGGGGTACATTCAGTACTTC. Its protein is CASSNLGQGYIQYF.